The following is a TCR beta chain sequence with its context. Using immunoSEQ multiplex PCR, the repertoire was profiled, and TCRdb retains in-frame clones only, with some absent. Of about 70,000 clones listed, 83% are singletons. This sample was taken from a study of T cell responses to AZD1222 COVID-19 vaccine. The sample was peripheral blood, taken 28 days after the second AZD1222 dose. This receptor was obtained from an adult who received the AZD1222 COVID-19 vaccine.

The CDR3 DNA sequence: TGTGCCAGCAGTTCTCATCGTGACATTCAGCCCCAGCATTTT. Its protein product is CASSSHRDIQPQHF. This chain joins TRBV6-5 and TRBJ1-5; D gene uncertain. Deletions cut 4 bases from V and 6 bases from J, with 13 bases between. CDR1 is MNHEY, CDR2 SVGAGI, per germline. CDR3 length: 14 residues.